This T cell receptor (beta chain) was recovered during a study of immune characterization of retroperitoneal liposarcoma. V lost 5 bases, J lost 2 bases, and 18 bases lay in between. Germline V CDR1 and CDR2: MNHEY, SMNVEV (reference sequence). The CDR3 sequence is 16 residues long. Each CDR3 protein gets one entry after TCRdb re-called the PCR reads with MiXCR. The sample holds roughly 9,800 distinct CDR3 sequences, approximately 35% seen once. This clonotype was observed a handful of times. The chain uses TRBV27 and TRBJ2-5; no reliable D call. The receptor's source is a female donor with retroperitoneal liposarcoma. The sequenced material came from tumor tissue. The DNA for the CDR3 is TGTGCCAGCAGTCCCCGAACGACTTCGCAACAAGAGACCCAGTACTTC. Its translation is CASSPRTTSQQETQYF.